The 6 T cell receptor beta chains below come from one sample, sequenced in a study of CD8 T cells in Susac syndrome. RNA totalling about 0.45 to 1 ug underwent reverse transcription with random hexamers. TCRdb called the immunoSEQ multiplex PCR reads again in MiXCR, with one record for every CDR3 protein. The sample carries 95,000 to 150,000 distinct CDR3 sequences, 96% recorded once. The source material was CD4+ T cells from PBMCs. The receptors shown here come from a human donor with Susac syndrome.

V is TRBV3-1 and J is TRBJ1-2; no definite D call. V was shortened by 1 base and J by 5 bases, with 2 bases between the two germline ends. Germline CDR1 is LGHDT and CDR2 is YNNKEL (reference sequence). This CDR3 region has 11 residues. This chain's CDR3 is CASSQAYGYTF. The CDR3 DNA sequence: TGTGCCAGCAGCCAAGCTTATGGCTACACCTTC.

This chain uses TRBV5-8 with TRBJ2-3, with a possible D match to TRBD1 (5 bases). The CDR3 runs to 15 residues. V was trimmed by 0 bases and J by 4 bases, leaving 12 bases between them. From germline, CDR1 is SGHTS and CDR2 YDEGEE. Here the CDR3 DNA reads TGTGCCAGCAGCTTGGCGCAGATCAGGGCAGATACGCAGTATTTT. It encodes CASSLAQIRADTQYF.

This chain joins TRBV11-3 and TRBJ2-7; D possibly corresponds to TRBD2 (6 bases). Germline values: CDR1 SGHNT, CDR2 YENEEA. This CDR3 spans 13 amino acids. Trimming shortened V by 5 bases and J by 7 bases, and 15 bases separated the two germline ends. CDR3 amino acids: CASSPGTAGEQYF. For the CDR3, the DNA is TGTGCCAGCAGCCCCGGGACTGCGGGGGAGCAGTACTTC.

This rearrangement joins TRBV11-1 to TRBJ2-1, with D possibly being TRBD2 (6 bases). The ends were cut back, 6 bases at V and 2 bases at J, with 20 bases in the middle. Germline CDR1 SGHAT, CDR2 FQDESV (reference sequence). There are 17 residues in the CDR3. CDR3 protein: CASSSPSYGSAYNEQFF. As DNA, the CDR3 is TGTGCCAGCAGTTCGCCCTCCTACGGGAGTGCCTACAATGAGCAGTTCTTC.

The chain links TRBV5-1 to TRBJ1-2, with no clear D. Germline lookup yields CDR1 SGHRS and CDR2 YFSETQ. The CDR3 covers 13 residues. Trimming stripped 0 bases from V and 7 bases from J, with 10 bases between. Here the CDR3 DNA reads TGCGCCAGCAGCTTGGAGGCGAACACTGGCTACACCTTC. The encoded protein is CASSLEANTGYTF.

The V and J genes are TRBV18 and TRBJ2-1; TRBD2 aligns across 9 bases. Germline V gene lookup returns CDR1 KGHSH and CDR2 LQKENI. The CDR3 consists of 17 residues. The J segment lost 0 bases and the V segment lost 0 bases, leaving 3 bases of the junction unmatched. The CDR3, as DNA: TGTGCCAGCTCACCACCTAGCGGGAGTAGCTCCTACAATGAGCAGTTCTTC. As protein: CASSPPSGSSSYNEQFF.